Shown below are 27 T cell receptor beta chains from a single sample sequenced in a study of blood T cell repertoires in COVID-19. Assay used: immunoSEQ multiplex PCR; TCRdb lists only in-frame clones, some missing. The sample has fewer than 250,000 clones, 86% seen once; the top ten hold 20% to 25%. Material: PBMCs or T cells enriched from blood (not recorded which). These TCRs come from a woman aged 40 to 55 in a cohort exposed to, infected with or recovered from COVID-19 (not recorded which).

The rearrangement uses TRBV5-1 and TRBJ1-2; a weak D match, TRBD1 (5 bases). This CDR3 spans 18 amino acids. V dropped 1 base and J dropped 5 bases, with 24 bases sitting between them. The V gene's germline CDR1 is SGHRS and CDR2 YFSETQ. DNA of the CDR3: TGCGCCAGCAGCTTGTCAAGGACATTCAATCCCATCTATTATGGCTACACCTTC. Translated: CASSLSRTFNPIYYGYTF.

The chain has TRBV27 and TRBJ1-2, with a tentative D call TRBD1 (6 bases). Germline-derived CDR1 and CDR2 are MNHEY and SMNVEV (reference sequence). The CDR3 loop spans 15 amino acids. Trimming pared 6 bases from V and 4 bases from J, leaving 18 bases between. The CDR3 DNA sequence: TGTGCCAGCAGAGAGATCACAGGGACCGGCTATGGCTACACCTTC. Residues: CASREITGTGYGYTF.

The chain combines TRBV5-1 with TRBJ1-1, with a possible D match to TRBD1 (5 bases). Germline lookup yields CDR1 SGHRS and CDR2 YFSETQ. Trimming pared 4 bases from V and 0 bases from J, leaving 10 bases between. This CDR3 comprises 14 residues. CDR3 amino acids: CASSMAGMNTEAFF. CDR3 DNA sequence: TGCGCCAGCAGCATGGCAGGGATGAACACTGAAGCTTTCTTT. Full variable domain (remainder filled in from reference TRBV5-1 and TRBJ1-1): KAGVTQTPRYLIKTRGQQVTLSCSPISGHRSVSWYQQTPGQGLQFLFEYFSETQRNKGNFPGRFSGRQFSNSRSEMNVSTLELGDSALYLCASSMAGMNTEAFFGQGTRLTVV.

This chain joins TRBV19 and TRBJ2-6; 7 bases are a match to TRBD1. The CDR3 runs 19 residues. Germline V gene data show CDR1 as LNHDA and CDR2 as SQIVND (reference sequence). V lost 0 bases, J lost 2 bases, and 10 bases stayed unmatched. As DNA, the CDR3 is TGTGCCAGTAGTATAGATGTGAGACAGGGAACCCCTGGGGCCAACGTCCTGACTTTC. This translates into CASSIDVRQGTPGANVLTF.

The J gene is TRBJ1-6, the V gene TRBV7-6; tentative D call: TRBD1 (6 bases). Germline V gene sequence: CDR1 SGHVS, CDR2 FNYEAQ. Trimming removed 5 bases from V and 7 bases from J, with 21 bases in between. The CDR3 totals 17 residues. CDR3 bases: TGTGCCAGCAGCCCGAGGACCCTATCGCAGGGGAATTCACCCCTCCACTTT. It specifies CASSPRTLSQGNSPLHF.

This sequence joins TRBV3-1 (or the pseudogene TRBV3-2) and TRBJ2-1; 14 bases map to TRBD2. Germline V gives CDR1 LGHDT, CDR2 YNNKEL (reference sequence). The CDR3 is 15 amino acids. After removal of 4 bases from V and 10 bases from J, the junction contained 6 bases not matched to a gene. CDR3 nucleotides: TGTGCCAGCAGCCGGACTAGCGGGGGGCTATACGAGCAGTTCTTC. It is translated as CASSRTSGGLYEQFF.

The gene calls are TRBV4-1 and TRBJ2-1; D is possibly TRBD2 (6 bases). Trimming left V 1 base short and J 7 bases short, with 8 bases between. The CDR3 has 13 residues. Germline loops: CDR1 MGHRA, CDR2 YSYEKL. Written as DNA, the CDR3 is TGCGCCAGCAGCCAAGTAGGAGGGAATGAGCAGTTCTTC. This sequence encodes CASSQVGGNEQFF.

The chain links TRBV30 to TRBJ1-1; TRBD1 is a possible D gene (5 bases). CDR1 is GTSNPN and CDR2 is SVGIG in the germline V gene (reference sequence). The CDR3 has 13 residues. Trimming removed 2 bases from V and 4 bases from J, with 11 bases in between. The CDR3 region is CAWSWGEGTEAFF. The CDR3 region has the DNA TGTGCCTGGAGTTGGGGGGAGGGCACTGAAGCTTTCTTT.

The J gene is TRBJ2-7, the V gene TRBV4-3; the match to TRBD2 covers 8 bases. The V and J ends lost 0 bases and 1 base, in that order; junction bases with no gene match: 5. Germline V gives CDR1 LGHNA, CDR2 YSLEER. This CDR3 contains 16 residues. For the CDR3, the DNA is TGCGCCAGCAGCCAAGAAACTAGCGGATTTTCCTACGAGCAGTACTTC. Its translation is CASSQETSGFSYEQYF.

The chain uses TRBV11-2 and TRBJ1-2; the D gene is possibly TRBD1 (5 bases). Germline loops: CDR1 SGHAT, CDR2 FQNNGV. This CDR3 is 13 amino acids long. The V gene lost 4 bases and the J gene lost 8 bases, with 14 bases spanning the gap. CDR3 bases: TGTGCCAGCAGCTCGGGGGGGTATGACGGCTACACCTTC. Translated: CASSSGGYDGYTF. The variable domain in full, with the rest retrieved from reference TRBV11-2 and TRBJ1-2, is EAGVAQSPRYKIIEKRQSVAFWCNPISGHATLYWYQQILGQGPKLLIQFQNNGVVDDSQLPKDRFSAERLKGVDSTLKIQPAKLEDSAVYLCASSSGGYDGYTFGSGTRLTVV.

The chain uses TRBV30 and TRBJ2-1; tentatively, D is TRBD2 (6 bases). The V and J ends lost 4 bases and 3 bases respectively, with 10 bases between them. From germline, CDR1 is GTSNPN and CDR2 SVGIG (reference sequence). This CDR3 is built from 13 residues. This chain's CDR3 is CAWKGGNYNEQFF. The CDR3 DNA follows: TGTGCCTGGAAAGGCGGGAACTACAATGAGCAGTTCTTC.

This chain's CDR3 is CASSQGLGQGRPEAFF. Here the CDR3 DNA reads TGCGCCAGCAGCCAAGGTCTGGGACAGGGTCGCCCTGAAGCTTTCTTT. The chain carries TRBV4-1 and TRBJ1-1; 9 bases map to TRBD1. Trimming removed 1 base from V and 6 bases from J; junction bases left unmatched: 9. Germline values: CDR1 MGHRA, CDR2 YSYEKL. This CDR3 region has 16 residues.

The rearrangement uses TRBV30 and TRBJ2-1; 9 bases align to TRBD2. CDR3 length: 14 amino acids. With 1 base clipped from V and 8 bases from J, the junction kept 6 bases outside the gene matches. CDR1 and CDR2 from the germline V gene are GTSNPN and SVGIG (reference sequence). CDR3 protein: CAWSGDSGSDEQFF. CDR3 sequence (DNA): TGTGCCTGGAGTGGGGATAGCGGGAGCGATGAGCAGTTCTTC.

V usage is TRBV28 and J usage is TRBJ1-1; D is ambiguous. The CDR3 is 13 residues long. In germline, CDR1 is MDHEN, CDR2 SYDVKM. Trimming removed 7 bases at V and 4 bases at J, with 13 bases between. This chain's CDR3 is CASTEELTTEAFF. The DNA for the CDR3 is TGTGCCAGCACCGAGGAGCTTACCACTGAAGCTTTCTTT.

The CDR3 sequence is CASTDRAPNYGYTF. CDR3 nucleotides: TGTGCCAGCACGGACAGGGCGCCTAACTATGGCTACACCTTC. The chain has TRBV6-5 and TRBJ1-2; 8 positions match TRBD1. The CDR3 contains 14 residues. The J segment lost 0 bases and the V segment lost 7 bases, leaving 4 bases of the junction unmatched. Germline V lookup: CDR1 MNHEY, CDR2 SVGAGI.

The V gene is TRBV15, the J gene TRBJ1-5; 7 bases are a match to TRBD1. In germline, CDR1 is LNHNV, CDR2 YYDKDF (reference sequence). This CDR3 region has 17 residues. J gave up 6 bases and V 2 bases, and 13 bases lay outside the gene matches. The CDR3 nucleotides are TGTGCCACCAGCAGACGGACGGGGATAGGGGGCGGTCAGCCCCAGCATTTT. This encodes CATSRRTGIGGGQPQHF.

The genes are TRBV12-3 or TRBV12-4 and TRBJ2-5; tentative D call: TRBD1 (5 bases). The CDR3 extends over 13 amino acids. Trimming removed 1 base at V and 9 bases at J, with 12 bases between. The CDR3 DNA sequence: TGTGCCAGCAGTTTAGGGCAAGGGGCGGCCCAGTACTTC. Amino acid sequence: CASSLGQGAAQYF.

The chain joins TRBV13 to TRBJ2-5; the D gene is possibly TRBD1 (5 bases). Per the germline V gene, CDR1 is PRHDT and CDR2 is FYEKMQ (reference sequence). CDR3 length: 14 residues. The germline V and J ends were trimmed by 4 bases and 0 bases, with 9 bases remaining between them. The CDR3 coding sequence is TGTGCCAGCAGCTCAAGACAGTACCAAGAGACCCAGTACTTC. It encodes CASSSRQYQETQYF.

Comment on this clone: Relative to the germline gene, one junction end is altered; a read error may explain this. The chain carries TRBV5-4 and TRBJ1-3; D perhaps matches TRBD1 (5 bases). Germline-derived CDR1 and CDR2 are SGHNT and YYREEE (reference sequence). This CDR3 is built from 12 residues. The CDR3 protein is CAWRGPGNTIYF. CDR3 bases: TGCGCCTGGAGGGGCCCTGGAAACACCATATATTTT.

This chain connects TRBV28 to TRBJ2-1; 11 positions agree with TRBD1. The germline V gene encodes CDR1 MDHEN and CDR2 SYDVKM. Trimming removed 8 bases from V and 7 bases from J; junction bases left unmatched: 4. CDR3 size: 13 residues. This CDR3 is CASGDRGANEQFF. The CDR3 DNA sequence: TGTGCCAGCGGGGACAGGGGGGCTAATGAGCAGTTCTTC.

This chain uses TRBV2 with TRBJ2-1, with TRBD1 as a possible D gene (6 bases). Germline V lookup: CDR1 SNHLY, CDR2 FYNNEI. The length of the CDR3 is 13 residues. With 6 bases removed from V and 8 bases from J, the gap between germline ends came to 14 bases. The CDR3 loop reads CASRDSRGDEQFF. DNA of the CDR3: TGTGCCAGCAGGGACAGTCGAGGGGATGAGCAGTTCTTC.

This clone was counted a single time. The chain couples TRBV9 to TRBJ1-6; TRBD1 might be the D (5 bases). Trimming cost V 0 bases and J 6 bases, with 7 bases left between them. The CDR3 length is 14 residues. CDR1 is SGDLS, CDR2 YYNGEE, per germline. CDR3 DNA sequence: TGTGCCAGCAGCGTAGGACAGATTAATTCACCCCTCCACTTT. Amino acid sequence: CASSVGQINSPLHF.

This clone has a single count. This chain links TRBV19 with TRBJ2-7, with D perhaps TRBD1 (5 bases). V shed 1 base and J shed 2 bases, with 12 bases lying between them. Germline V gene sequence: CDR1 LNHDA, CDR2 SQIVND (reference sequence). This CDR3 contains 15 residues. The CDR3 protein is CASSIGQGPPYEQYF. For the CDR3, the DNA is TGTGCCAGTAGTATAGGTCAGGGCCCGCCCTACGAGCAGTACTTC. Together with reference TRBV19 and TRBJ2-7, the CDR3 gives the full variable domain: DGGITQSPKYLFRKEGQNVTLSCEQNLNHDAMYWYRQDPGQGLRLIYYSQIVNDFQKGDIAEGYSVSREKKESFPLTVTSAQKNPTAFYLCASSIGQGPPYEQYFGPGTRLTVT.

The chain carries TRBV11-3 and TRBJ1-1; unclear D gene. V shed 7 bases and J shed 4 bases, with 7 bases lying between them. The CDR3 sequence is 11 residues long. Germline values: CDR1 SGHNT, CDR2 YENEEA. CDR3 in DNA: TGTGCCAGCATTAAGCGCACTGAAGCTTTCTTT. This sequence encodes CASIKRTEAFF.

Only a few counts were recorded for this clone. The chain has TRBV10-3 and TRBJ2-7; 8 bases map to TRBD1. Germline CDR1 and CDR2: ENHRY and SYGVKD. The CDR3 totals 13 residues. V shed 4 bases, J shed 5 bases, and the junction held 4 bases outside the gene matches. Here the CDR3 DNA reads TGTGCCATCAGTGTCGACAGGGGAGACGAGCAGTACTTC. Translation gives CAISVDRGDEQYF.

The chain uses TRBV5-1 and TRBJ1-2; 9 bases agree with TRBD1. The CDR3 extends over 14 amino acids. Germline CDR1 reads SGHRS; CDR2 reads YFSETQ. J lost 8 bases, V lost 4 bases, and 9 bases had no gene match. The CDR3 loop is CASSDTGTGYGYTF. CDR3 bases: TGCGCCAGCAGCGACACCGGGACAGGGTACGGCTACACCTTC.

This clone was found once. The chain employs TRBV2 and TRBJ2-3; perhaps TRBD1 as D (5 bases). The CDR3 runs 16 residues. Germline loops: CDR1 SNHLY, CDR2 FYNNEI. Trimming left V 7 bases short and J 4 bases short, with 21 bases between. CDR3 in amino acids: CASTIDAPLGADTQYF. The CDR3 DNA reads as TGTGCCAGCACCATAGACGCCCCCTTAGGGGCAGATACGCAGTATTTT.